These 30 T cell receptor beta chains share one sample of origin, sequenced in a study of vaccination and CD4 T cells after COVID-19 (dated by TCRdb to between 2021 and 2022). Their antigens remain unidentified. Library preparation used PCR. These reads were obtained on an Illumina iSeq 100. DNA from cultured CD4+ T cells was subjected to TCR sequencing with the Oncomine TCR Beta short-read assay at the Johns Hopkins FTIC core. TCRdb itself trimmed the public reads at Q25 with fastp, ran MiXCR and retained productive beta chains. Rows are unified per CDR3 protein, each entry keeping the most common DNA and genes. The sample data list roughly 24,000 distinct CDR3 sequences, and under 70% of these were observed just once. The ten top clones hold 2.5% to 3% of the sample. This specimen's treatment or condition label, interpreted: roughly 10-day PBMC culture with coronavirus spike peptide pools or control peptides (ViraFEST assay).

What was sequenced was CD4+ T cells from blood, cultured in vitro. The receptors were sampled from a human donor who had recovered from COVID-19.

The chain is built from TRBV2 and TRBJ1-6; possible D gene TRBD1, 6 bases. Germline CDR1 reads SNHLY; CDR2 reads FYNNEI. V was cut by 10 bases and J by 6 bases, with 16 bases left in between. The CDR3 extends over 14 amino acids. This CDR3 is CAIFFPDSNSPLHF. CDR3 sequence (DNA): TGTGCCATCTTTTTCCCGGACAGTAATTCACCCCTCCACTTT. Drawing the rest from reference TRBV2 and TRBJ1-6, the complete variable domain is EPEVTQTPSHQVTQMGQEVILRCVPISNHLYFYWYRQILGQKVEFLVSFYNNEISEKSEIFDDQFSVERPDGSNFTLKIRSTKLEDSAMYFCAIFFPDSNSPLHFGNGTRLTVT.

V gene TRBV27 combines with J gene TRBJ1-1; 7 nucleotides line up with TRBD1. Germline lookup yields CDR1 MNHEY and CDR2 SMNVEV (reference sequence). This CDR3 region has 12 residues. V gave up 6 bases and J gave up 11 bases; unmatched junction bases: 9. This CDR3 reads CASSPNRGSAFF. The CDR3 nucleotides are TGTGCCAGCAGCCCCAACAGGGGTTCGGCTTTCTTT.

By sample share, this clonotype is medium-sized. J is TRBJ1-5 and V is TRBV7-8, with TRBD1 as a possible D gene (5 bases). Germline CDR1 SGHVS, CDR2 FQNEAQ. V gave up 5 bases and J gave up 4 bases, with 9 bases separating them. This CDR3 region has 13 residues. CDR3: CASSPRQNQPQHF. In DNA, the CDR3 is TGTGCCAGCAGCCCTCGACAGAATCAGCCCCAGCATTTT.

The sample holds a few counts of this clonotype. This chain links TRBV27 with TRBJ1-1; D ambiguous. V was pared by 5 bases and J by 1 base, with 11 bases between. The CDR3 spans 14 residues. CDR1 is MNHEY and CDR2 is SMNVEV in the germline V gene (reference sequence). CDR3: CASSSGGGNTEAFF. The CDR3 DNA is TGTGCCAGCAGTAGTGGAGGAGGGAACACTGAAGCTTTCTTT.

This chain joins TRBV19 and TRBJ2-1; D is perhaps TRBD2 (6 bases). The CDR3 is 15 residues long. The V gene lost 8 bases and the J gene lost 6 bases, with 20 bases spanning the gap. CDR1 and CDR2 (germline): LNHDA, SQIVND (reference sequence). In DNA, the CDR3 is TGTGCCAGTGGGACTTCCGGAAATTTCCCCAATGAGCAGTTCTTC. The encoded protein is CASGTSGNFPNEQFF.

Only a few counts were recorded for this clonotype. The chain joins TRBV7-2 to TRBJ1-2, with 9 bases identical to TRBD1. V gave up 9 bases and J gave up 4 bases; unmatched junction bases: 6. This CDR3 is 13 amino acids long. Germline CDR1 and CDR2: SGHTA and FQGNSA. CDR3 sequence (DNA): TGTGCCAGTAGGACAGGGGCCCCCTATGGCTACACCTTC. Translated: CASRTGAPYGYTF. Drawing the rest from reference TRBV7-2 and TRBJ1-2, the complete variable domain is GAGVSQSPSNKVTEKGKDVELRCDPISGHTALYWYRQSLGQGLEFLIYFQGNSAPDKSGLPSDRFSAERTGGSVSTLTIQRTQQEDSAVYLCASRTGAPYGYTFGSGTRLTVV.

The rearrangement uses TRBV19 and TRBJ1-1, with no clear D. V was trimmed by 7 bases and J by 0 bases, leaving 15 bases between them. This CDR3 spans 15 amino acids. The germline gives CDR1 LNHDA, CDR2 SQIVND (reference sequence). In nucleotides, the CDR3 is TGTGCCAGTATTGGGCAGAGGAGAGTGAACACTGAAGCTTTCTTT. Residues: CASIGQRRVNTEAFF.

This chain links TRBV6-4 with TRBJ1-1; TRBD1 is a possible D gene (5 bases). The CDR3 has 13 amino acids. Per germline, CDR1 MRHNA and CDR2 SNTAGT. Trimming pared 0 bases from V and 3 bases from J, leaving 5 bases between. CDR3 sequence (DNA): TGTGCCAGCAGTGACTCGACAGACACTGAAGCTTTCTTT. It is translated as CASSDSTDTEAFF.

The gene calls are TRBV20-1 and TRBJ2-2; D gene unclear. Germline V gene lookup returns CDR1 DFQATT and CDR2 SNEGSKA (reference sequence). V shed 1 base and J shed 1 base, with 4 bases lying between them. The CDR3 has 13 residues. The CDR3 nucleotides read TGCAGTGCTAGAGGCGGGAACACCGGGGAGCTGTTTTTT. This encodes CSARGGNTGELFF.

The J gene is TRBJ2-2, the V gene TRBV24-1; 11 bases map to TRBD1. The CDR3 is 17 amino acids. V was pared by 3 bases and J by 4 bases, with 6 bases of the junction left unmatched. CDR1 is KGHDR and CDR2 is SFDVKD in the germline V gene. The CDR3 DNA reads TGTGCCACCAGTGATCCTCGGACAGGGGGCATCACCGGGGAGCTGTTTTTT. This codes for CATSDPRTGGITGELFF.

The genes are TRBV6-1 and TRBJ2-7; D is uncertain. There are 13 residues in the CDR3. Germline-derived CDR1 and CDR2 are MNHNS and SASEGT. Trimming removed 8 bases at V and 3 bases at J, with 14 bases between. The CDR3 loop is CASFGQRFYEQYF. The CDR3 nucleotides are TGTGCCAGCTTCGGCCAGCGTTTCTACGAGCAGTACTTC.

V usage is TRBV18 and J usage is TRBJ1-1; no firm D call. The germline V gene encodes CDR1 KGHSH and CDR2 LQKENI. The CDR3 consists of 15 residues. V was pared by 3 bases and J by 1 base, with 12 bases between. CDR3 loop: CASSPQPIRNTEAFF. Here the CDR3 DNA reads TGTGCCAGCTCACCGCAGCCGATCCGGAACACTGAAGCTTTCTTT.

This clonotype was seen only a few times. The chain joins TRBV4-3 to TRBJ1-6; D is perhaps TRBD1 (5 bases). The V gene lost 2 bases and the J gene lost 7 bases, with 12 bases spanning the gap. Germline CDR1 reads LGHNA; CDR2 reads YSLEER. This CDR3 comprises 15 residues. CDR3 sequence: CASSQQRDGNSPLHF. CDR3 coding DNA: TGCGCCAGCAGCCAACAACGGGACGGGAATTCACCCCTCCACTTT.

This chain connects TRBV11-3 to TRBJ2-7; 9 bases line up with TRBD1. Looked up from germline, CDR1 is SGHNT and CDR2 is YENEEA. V gave up 5 bases and J gave up 3 bases; unmatched junction bases: 5. The CDR3 spans 14 residues. The CDR3 reads CASSPNRGLYEQYF. CDR3 bases: TGTGCCAGCAGCCCGAACAGGGGGCTCTACGAGCAGTACTTC.

In DNA form, the CDR3 reads TGTGCCAGCAGTCGAGGGGGCGGGAACACTGAAGCTTTCTTT. This translates into CASSRGGGNTEAFF. The chain employs TRBV6-1 and TRBJ1-1; 7 bases agree with TRBD1. The CDR3 sequence is 14 residues long. The V gene's germline CDR1 is MNHNS and CDR2 SASEGT. J was trimmed by 1 base and V by 5 bases; bases with no gene match: 4.

This clonotype showed up just a few times. V usage is TRBV10-3 and J usage is TRBJ1-3; D possibly corresponds to TRBD1 (5 bases). The CDR3 runs to 13 residues. With 10 bases removed from V and 9 bases from J, the gap between germline ends came to 19 bases. Germline loops: CDR1 ENHRY, CDR2 SYGVKD. DNA for the CDR3: TGTGCCACCGGGGCCTCCCGGTTAGGCACCATATATTTT. Translation gives CATGASRLGTIYF.

The rearrangement links TRBV7-3 to TRBJ2-2, with D uncertain. Germline CDR1 is SGHTA and CDR2 is FQGTGA. The V and J ends lost 1 base and 5 bases respectively, with 5 bases between them. The CDR3 totals 13 residues. The CDR3 region is CASSLRVTGELFF. For the CDR3, the DNA is TGTGCCAGCAGCTTAAGGGTGACCGGGGAGCTGTTTTTT.

This chain joins TRBV7-9 and TRBJ2-7; 9 bases line up with TRBD1. The germline CDR1 and CDR2 sequences are SEHNR and FQNEAQ (reference sequence). The length of the CDR3 is 14 residues. After removal of 6 bases from V and 5 bases from J, the junction contained 8 bases not matched to a gene. As DNA, the CDR3 is TGTGCCAGCAGTTCCGGGACAGGGTTTCACGAGCAGTACTTC. Residues: CASSSGTGFHEQYF.

V is TRBV5-1 and J is TRBJ1-1; no definite D call. The V gene lost 4 bases and the J gene lost 4 bases, with 14 bases spanning the gap. The CDR3 totals 14 residues. Germline V gene data show CDR1 as SGHRS and CDR2 as YFSETQ. For the CDR3, the DNA is TGCGCCAGCAGCGCCGCAGGAGGGCGCACTGAAGCTTTCTTT. The encoded protein is CASSAAGGRTEAFF.

The chain is built from TRBV30 and TRBJ1-4; D remains unclear. Trimming shortened V by 3 bases and J by 8 bases, and 13 bases separated the two germline ends. CDR3 length: 13 amino acids. CDR1 and CDR2 from the germline V gene are GTSNPN and SVGIG (reference sequence). CDR3 region: CAWRGGGNEKLFF. Here the CDR3 DNA reads TGTGCCTGGAGGGGAGGAGGTAACGAAAAACTGTTTTTT. The full variable domain, with the rest looked up from reference TRBV30 and TRBJ1-4, is SQTIHQWPATLVQPVGSPLSLECTVEGTSNPNLYWYRQAAGRGLQLLFYSVGIGQISSEVPQNLSASRPQDRQFILSSKKLLLSDSGFYLCAWRGGGNEKLFFGSGTQLSVL.

The CDR3 bases are TGTGCCAGCACCTATCGGGACAGGGGAACTGAAGCTTTCTTT. It yields the protein CASTYRDRGTEAFF. This sequence joins TRBV6-1 and TRBJ1-1; 10 bases agree with TRBD1. The V and J ends lost 7 bases and 5 bases, in that order; junction bases with no gene match: 7. Germline V CDR1 and CDR2: MNHNS, SASEGT. This CDR3 region has 14 residues.

This clonotype was recorded a few times. V and J are TRBV20-1 and TRBJ1-3; D is possibly TRBD1 (5 bases). CDR3 length: 13 amino acids. The germline V gene has CDR1 DFQATT and CDR2 SNEGSKA (reference sequence). The ends were cut back, 3 bases at V and 4 bases at J, with 10 bases in the middle. The CDR3 sequence is CSASFPGGNTIYF. In DNA form, the CDR3 reads TGCAGTGCTAGTTTTCCAGGGGGAAACACCATATATTTT.

This clonotype was recorded a few times. The chain couples TRBV6-1 to TRBJ1-1; TRBD1 matches at 12 bases. V lost 6 bases, J lost 5 bases, and 7 bases stayed unmatched. CDR1 MNHNS and CDR2 SASEGT come from the germline V gene. The CDR3 runs to 15 residues. The CDR3 sequence: CASSRDRGRGTEAFF. The CDR3 DNA is TGTGCCAGCAGCCGGGACAGGGGGCGCGGGACTGAAGCTTTCTTT.

The V and J genes are TRBV20-1 and TRBJ2-2; D is ambiguous. Germline V gene lookup returns CDR1 DFQATT and CDR2 SNEGSKA (reference sequence). The CDR3 extends over 15 amino acids. The V end lost 1 base, the J end lost 6 bases, and 15 bases lay between the germline ends. CDR3 in DNA: TGCAGTGCTAGAGGTTTTTCCGAAAAATCCGGGGAGCTGTTTTTT. Translation gives CSARGFSEKSGELFF.

This clonotype was counted only a few times. The chain recombines TRBV2 with TRBJ1-2; unclear D gene. The CDR3 runs 13 residues. The ends were cut back, 4 bases at V and 9 bases at J, with 15 bases in the middle. Germline CDR1 reads SNHLY; CDR2 reads FYNNEI. CDR3: CASSAIPGRSYTF. The CDR3 bases are TGTGCCAGCAGTGCTATCCCCGGGAGGAGCTACACCTTC.

This chain joins TRBV19 and TRBJ1-5; D gene ambiguous. CDR1 and CDR2 (germline): LNHDA, SQIVND (reference sequence). The CDR3 is made up of 13 amino acids. V was pared by 5 bases and J by 1 base, with 6 bases between. For the CDR3, the DNA is TGTGCCAGTAGTCGGAAGAGCAATCAGCCCCAGCATTTT. This translates into CASSRKSNQPQHF.

The genes are TRBV6-2 or TRBV6-3 and TRBJ2-2; 7 nucleotides agree with TRBD1. The CDR3 extends over 15 amino acids. With 2 bases clipped from V and 5 bases from J, the junction kept 5 bases outside the gene matches. The germline V gene encodes CDR1 MNHEY and CDR2 SVGEGT. The CDR3 nucleotides are TGTGCCAGCAGTTACCGGAGACAGGGTACCGGGGAGCTGTTTTTT. It codes for CASSYRRQGTGELFF.

V usage is TRBV6-1 and J usage is TRBJ1-4; D uncertain. This CDR3 has 15 residues. Trimming removed 6 bases from V and 0 bases from J, with 11 bases in between. Germline loops: CDR1 MNHNS, CDR2 SASEGT. Written as DNA, the CDR3 is TGTGCCAGCAGGCCGGAGATTGCAACTAATGAAAAACTGTTTTTT. This sequence encodes CASRPEIATNEKLFF.

This chain joins TRBV20-1 and TRBJ1-5; no clear D gene. Germline V lookup: CDR1 DFQATT, CDR2 SNEGSKA (reference sequence). The CDR3 covers 14 residues. With 1 base removed from V and 0 bases from J, the gap between germline ends came to 7 bases. This CDR3 reads CSARVDYSNQPQHF. In DNA form, the CDR3 reads TGCAGTGCTAGAGTTGATTATAGCAATCAGCCCCAGCATTTT.

This sequence joins TRBV11-2 and TRBJ2-5, with D maybe TRBD2 (6 bases). The CDR3 covers 15 residues. CDR1 and CDR2 from the germline V gene are SGHAT and FQNNGV. The germline V and J ends were trimmed by 2 bases and 4 bases, with 14 bases remaining between them. As DNA, the CDR3 is TGTGCCAGCAGCTTAAGGGAAGGAGGGAGAGAGACCCAGTACTTC. This codes for CASSLREGGRETQYF.